This T cell receptor beta chain was identified during a study of blood T cell repertoires in COVID-19. Overall study context: Italy, Spain and the United States were the sources of the convalescent and acute COVID-19 samples. Sources were T cells, B-cell-depleted T cells, or PBMCs; the material itself was cDNA or gDNA.

The data were produced by immunoSEQ multiplex PCR, yet TCRdb's version contains in-frame clones alone and is incomplete. This repertoire shows just over 300,000 clones, approximately 85% found once; its top ten account for roughly 2.2%. There are 13 residues in the CDR3. Germline V gene sequence: CDR1 MRHNA, CDR2 SNTAGT. J gave up 6 bases and V 2 bases, and 0 bases lay outside the gene matches. As concerns this clone: Different DNA sequences within this sample yield the same CDR3.

Participant ages covered about 18 to 100 years across around 25 US areas. Which cohort a participant joined came from the clinical history participants gave. Sequenced: PBMCs or T cells enriched from blood (not recorded which). This receptor was taken from a young man who had recovered from COVID-19. The chain is built from TRBV6-4 and TRBJ2-2, with 7 bases aligning to TRBD2. CDR3 sequence: CASSDGGAGELFF. The DNA for the CDR3 is TGTGCCAGCAGTGACGGGGGGGCCGGGGAGCTGTTTTTT.